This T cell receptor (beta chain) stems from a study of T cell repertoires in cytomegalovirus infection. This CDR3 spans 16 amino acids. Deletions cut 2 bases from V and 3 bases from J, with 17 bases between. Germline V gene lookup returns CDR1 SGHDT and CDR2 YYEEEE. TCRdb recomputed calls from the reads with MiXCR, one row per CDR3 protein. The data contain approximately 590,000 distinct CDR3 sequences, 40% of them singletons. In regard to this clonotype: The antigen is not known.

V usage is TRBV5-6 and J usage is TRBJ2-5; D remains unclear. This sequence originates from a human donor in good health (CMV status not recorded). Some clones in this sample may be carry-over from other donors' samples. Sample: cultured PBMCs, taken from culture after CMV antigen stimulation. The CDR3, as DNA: TGTGCCAGCAGCTTCTGGGCCGCAGGCATCGAAGAGACCCAGTACTTC. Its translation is CASSFWAAGIEETQYF. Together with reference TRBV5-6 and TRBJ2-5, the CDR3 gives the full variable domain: DAGVTQSPTHLIKTRGQQVTLRCSPKSGHDTVSWYQQALGQGPQFIFQYYEEEERQRGNFPDRFSGHQFPNYSSELNVNALLLGDSALYLCASSFWAAGIEETQYFGPGTRLLVL.